This T cell receptor beta chain was retrieved from a study of blood T cell repertoires in COVID-19. In the authors' methods: Amplified reference gene primers provided the basis for estimating nucleated cell counts. Some clones are missing from TCRdb's copy, which holds only in-frame ones; the method was immunoSEQ multiplex PCR. That table gives V, J and clone size, and the DNA gave D and trimming. The profile shows 260,000 or so clones, 88% of them singletons. This receptor was obtained from a human donor in a cohort sampled during active COVID-19. The sample consisted of peripheral blood.

This CDR3 is CASSLETPGYGYTF. In DNA, the CDR3 is TGTGCCAGCAGCTTAGAGACACCCGGCTATGGCTACACCTTC. The J gene is TRBJ1-2, the V gene TRBV7-2; D not certain. The CDR3 is 14 residues long. Germline-derived CDR1 and CDR2 are SGHTA and FQGNSA. Trimming removed 1 base from V and 4 bases from J, with 10 bases in between.